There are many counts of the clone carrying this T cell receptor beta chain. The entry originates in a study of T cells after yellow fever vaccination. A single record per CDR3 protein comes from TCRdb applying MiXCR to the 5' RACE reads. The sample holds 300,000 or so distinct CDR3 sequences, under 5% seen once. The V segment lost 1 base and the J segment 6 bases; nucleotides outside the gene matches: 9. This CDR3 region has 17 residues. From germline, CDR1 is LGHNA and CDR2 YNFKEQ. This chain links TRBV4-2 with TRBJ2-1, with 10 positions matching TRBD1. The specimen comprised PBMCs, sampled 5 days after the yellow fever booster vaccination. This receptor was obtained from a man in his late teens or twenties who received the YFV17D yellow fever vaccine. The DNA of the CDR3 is TGTGCCAGCAGCCAAGTACGGATGGGACAGGGGATCAATGAGCAGTTCTTC. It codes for CASSQVRMGQGINEQFF.